Following are 9 T cell receptor beta chains from one sample sequenced in a study of T cells in Graves' hyperthyroidism and ophthalmopathy. Template material for amplifying TCR beta CDR3 regions consisted of RNA transcripts. HTBI primers drove first-round RT-PCR of the TCR CDR3. TCRdb re-called the multiplex PCR reads with MiXCR, one entry per CDR3 protein. The sample includes around 350,000 distinct CDR3 sequences, less than 15% of them seen just once. Material for sequencing was blood. These receptors originate from a woman aged 18-29 years with Graves' hyperthyroidism.

This clonotype was seen many times. J is TRBJ2-7 and V is TRBV12-3 or TRBV12-4; D is uncertain. V lost 3 bases, J lost 4 bases, and 22 bases lay in between. The CDR3 has 17 residues. The chain's CDR3 is CASSLTPVAFYSYEQYF. CDR3 coding DNA: TGTGCCAGCAGTTTGACTCCGGTGGCTTTTTATTCGTACGAGCAGTACTTC.

Concerning this clonotype itself: A clone one base away is much larger, so this may be a read error. The CDR3 DNA is TGTGCCAGCTCACCACCCGGGACACTCAAAGGGACCCAGTACTTC. Protein product: CASSPPGTLKGTQYF. The chain is built from TRBV18 and TRBJ2-5; D perhaps matches TRBD1 (6 bases). The V gene lost 0 bases and the J gene lost 7 bases, with 15 bases spanning the gap. The germline gives CDR1 KGHSH, CDR2 LQKENI. This CDR3 region has 15 residues.

In its sample, this clonotype was seen many times. The chain combines TRBV28 with TRBJ2-3; 9 nucleotides match TRBD2. This CDR3 has 14 residues. Germline loops: CDR1 MDHEN, CDR2 SYDVKM. V lost 7 bases, J lost 5 bases, and 7 bases stayed unmatched. The CDR3 sequence: CASTLVSGRDTQYF. The CDR3 DNA sequence: TGTGCCAGCACTTTGGTTAGCGGGAGAGATACGCAGTATTTT. Based on the CDR3 plus reference TRBV28 and TRBJ2-3, the full variable domain is DVKVTQSSRYLVKRTGEKVFLECVQDMDHENMFWYRQDPGLGLRLIYFSYDVKMKEKGDIPEGYSVSREKKERFSLILESASTNQTSMYLCASTLVSGRDTQYFGPGTRLTVL.

This clonotype occurred many times. The chain is built from TRBV2 and TRBJ1-5, with D unresolved. V dropped 5 bases and J dropped 1 base, with 12 bases sitting between them. Germline V gives CDR1 SNHLY, CDR2 FYNNEI. CDR3 length equals 15 residues. This CDR3 reads CASSSGGESNQPQHF. In DNA, the CDR3 is TGTGCCAGCAGTTCGGGAGGCGAGAGCAATCAGCCCCAGCATTTT.

This clonotype was observed many times. This rearrangement joins TRBV10-3 to TRBJ1-1; tentative D call: TRBD1 (5 bases). The CDR3 length is 14 residues. The germline V and J ends were trimmed by 7 bases and 5 bases, with 17 bases remaining between them. Germline CDR1 and CDR2: ENHRY and SYGVKD. The CDR3 DNA is TGTGCCATCACGATGCCCGGGGCGAGGACTGAAGCTTTCTTT. This codes for CAITMPGARTEAFF.

This clonotype was recorded at least ten times. The chain is built from TRBV9 and TRBJ1-6, with 9 bases lining up with TRBD1. This CDR3 is 13 amino acids long. Trimming took 4 bases from V and 10 from J; bases not matched to a gene: 3. In germline, CDR1 is SGDLS, CDR2 YYNGEE. CDR3 residues: CASSYRGRSPLHF. CDR3 coding DNA: TGTGCCAGCAGCTACAGGGGGCGATCACCCCTCCACTTT.

This clonotype has only a few counts. The gene calls are TRBV5-1 and TRBJ2-5; D could derive from TRBD1 or TRBD2 (6 bases each). In germline, CDR1 is SGHRS, CDR2 YFSETQ. This CDR3 has 13 residues. The V and J ends lost 3 bases and 9 bases respectively, with 15 bases between them. The CDR3 bases are TGCGCCAGCAGCTCCGGGCAGGGGAGGCCCCAGTACTTC. This encodes CASSSGQGRPQYF.

This chain connects TRBV2 to TRBJ2-4, with a tentative D call TRBD1 (6 bases). The CDR3 is 14 residues long. CDR1 is SNHLY and CDR2 is FYNNEI in the germline V gene. Trimming took 5 bases from V and 0 from J, leaving 8 bases between them. The DNA for the CDR3 is TGTGCCAGCAGTAAAGGGGGAGCCAAAAACATTCAGTACTTC. The encoded protein is CASSKGGAKNIQYF.

This clonotype was seen ten or more times. V gene TRBV24-1 combines with J gene TRBJ2-7; D might be TRBD2 (6 bases). CDR1 and CDR2 from the germline V gene are KGHDR and SFDVKD. V lost 6 bases to trimming and J lost 5 bases, with 13 bases between them. The length of the CDR3 is 13 residues. The DNA of the CDR3 is TGTGCCACCAGTAGCGGAGAGCGGGACGAGCAGTACTTC. Its translation is CATSSGERDEQYF.